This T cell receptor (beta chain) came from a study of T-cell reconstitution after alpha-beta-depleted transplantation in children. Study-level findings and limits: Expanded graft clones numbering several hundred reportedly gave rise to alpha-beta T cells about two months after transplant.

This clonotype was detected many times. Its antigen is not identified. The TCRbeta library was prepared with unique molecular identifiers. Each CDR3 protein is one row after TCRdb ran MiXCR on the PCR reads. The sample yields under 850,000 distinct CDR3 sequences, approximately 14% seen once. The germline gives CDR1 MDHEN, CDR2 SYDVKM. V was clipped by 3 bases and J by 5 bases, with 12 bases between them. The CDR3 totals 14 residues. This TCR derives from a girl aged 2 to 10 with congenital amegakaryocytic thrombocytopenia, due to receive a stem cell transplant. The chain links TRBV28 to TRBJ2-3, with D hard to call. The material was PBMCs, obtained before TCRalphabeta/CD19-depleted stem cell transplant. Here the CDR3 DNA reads TGTGCCAGCAGTTTCGGTCCTGCCGAAGATACGCAGTATTTT. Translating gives CASSFGPAEDTQYF.